The sequence of this TCR beta chain was determined in a study of response to subunit inactivated influenza vaccine. Study outcomes and limitations: After each seasonal influenza vaccination, few new T cells are recruited, the authors suggested.

TCRdb passed the RT-PCR reads through MiXCR, listing each CDR3 protein once. There are under 850,000 distinct CDR3 sequences in the sample; under 20% occur only once, and roughly 11% lies in the top ten. This clonotype was picked up a small number of times. The antigen is not known. This CDR3 has 17 residues. V shed 3 bases and J 9 bases; nucleotides not matched to a gene: 14. Per germline, CDR1 SEHNR and CDR2 FQNEAQ (reference sequence). Sequencing used PBMCs from blood, obtained roughly 5 days after vaccination. This chain joins TRBV7-9 and TRBJ2-1; 10 positions match TRBD2. This clonotype was sampled from a man in his fifties who received an inactivated influenza vaccine. CDR3 amino acids: CASSFWTSGIVVGEQFF. The CDR3 DNA follows: TGTGCCAGCAGCTTCTGGACTAGCGGAATCGTTGTCGGTGAGCAGTTCTTC.